This T cell receptor (beta chain) is drawn from a study of cytomegalovirus exposure and HLA in healthy donors. PCR involved 60 Vbeta and 13 Jbeta primers. The assay was immunoSEQ multiplex PCR, and TCRdb's table has in-frame clones only and misses some. The repertoire has 85,000 to 100,000 clones, about 83% of them found once; the top ten carry approximately 4%. Germline loops: CDR1 MNHEY, CDR2 SVGAGI. CDR3 size: 14 residues. V lost 2 bases and J 3 bases, leaving 11 bases between the germline ends. This clone was recorded a few times. What it binds is unknown. General study findings and limits: Researchers reported in a later analysis that common viral pathogens appeared linked to several top clusters.

This receptor was obtained from a female donor in good health and CMV-seropositive. Sample: PBMCs. This chain connects TRBV6-5 to TRBJ2-7; D not resolved. CDR3 coding DNA: TGTGCCAGCAGTTACCTCGCCTATGACTACGAGCAGTACTTC. This encodes CASSYLAYDYEQYF.